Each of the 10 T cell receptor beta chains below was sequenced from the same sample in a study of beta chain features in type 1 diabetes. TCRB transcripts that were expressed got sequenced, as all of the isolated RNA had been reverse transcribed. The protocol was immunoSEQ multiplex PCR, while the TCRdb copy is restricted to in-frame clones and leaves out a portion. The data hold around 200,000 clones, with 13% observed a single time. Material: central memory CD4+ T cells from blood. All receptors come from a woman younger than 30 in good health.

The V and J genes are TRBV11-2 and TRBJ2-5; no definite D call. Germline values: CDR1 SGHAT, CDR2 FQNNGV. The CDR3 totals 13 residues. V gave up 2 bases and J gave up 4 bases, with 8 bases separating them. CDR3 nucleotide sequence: TGTGCCAGCAGCTTATACTACTCAGAGACCCAGTACTTC. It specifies CASSLYYSETQYF.

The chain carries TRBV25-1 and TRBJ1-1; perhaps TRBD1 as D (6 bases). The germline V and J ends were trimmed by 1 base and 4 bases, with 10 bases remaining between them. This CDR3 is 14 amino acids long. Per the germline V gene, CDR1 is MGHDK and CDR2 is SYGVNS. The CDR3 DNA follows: TGTGCCAGCAGTGAATCAGGGGTGATCACTGAAGCTTTCTTT. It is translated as CASSESGVITEAFF.

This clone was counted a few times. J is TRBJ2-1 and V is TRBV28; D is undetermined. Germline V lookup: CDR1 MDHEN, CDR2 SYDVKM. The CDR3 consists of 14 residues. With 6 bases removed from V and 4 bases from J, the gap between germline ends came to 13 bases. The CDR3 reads CASSPSGLYNEQFF. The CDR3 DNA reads TGTGCCAGCAGCCCCTCTGGCCTTTACAATGAGCAGTTCTTC.

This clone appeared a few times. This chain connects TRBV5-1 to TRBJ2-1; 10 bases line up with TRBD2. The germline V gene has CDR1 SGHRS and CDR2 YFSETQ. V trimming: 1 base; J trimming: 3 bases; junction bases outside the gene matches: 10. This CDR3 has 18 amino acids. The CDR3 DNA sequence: TGCGCCAGCAGCTTGATAACCCAACTAGCGGGATTCTACAATGAGCAGTTCTTC. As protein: CASSLITQLAGFYNEQFF.

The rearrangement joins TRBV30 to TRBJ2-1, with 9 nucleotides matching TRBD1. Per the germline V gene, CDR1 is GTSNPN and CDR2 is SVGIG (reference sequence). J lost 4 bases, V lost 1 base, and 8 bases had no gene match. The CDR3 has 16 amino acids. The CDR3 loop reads CAWSGGGTGTYNEQFF. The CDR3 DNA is TGTGCCTGGAGTGGGGGAGGGACAGGGACTTACAATGAGCAGTTCTTC.

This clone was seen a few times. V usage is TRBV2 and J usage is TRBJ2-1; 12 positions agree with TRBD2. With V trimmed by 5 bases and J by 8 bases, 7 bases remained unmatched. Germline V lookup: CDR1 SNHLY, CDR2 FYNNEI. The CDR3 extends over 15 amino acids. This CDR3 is CASSKEGLAGYEQFF. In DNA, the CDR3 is TGTGCCAGCAGTAAAGAAGGACTAGCGGGATATGAGCAGTTCTTC.

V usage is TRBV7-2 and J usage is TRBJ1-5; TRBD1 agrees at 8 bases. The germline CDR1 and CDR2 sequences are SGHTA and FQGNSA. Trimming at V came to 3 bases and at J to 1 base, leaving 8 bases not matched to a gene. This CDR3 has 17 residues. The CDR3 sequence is CASSFWTGRRSNQPQHF. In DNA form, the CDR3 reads TGTGCCAGCAGCTTTTGGACAGGGAGGCGAAGCAATCAGCCCCAGCATTTT. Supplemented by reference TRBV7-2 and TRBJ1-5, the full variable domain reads GAGVSQSPSNKVTEKGKDVELRCDPISGHTALYWYRQSLGQGLEFLIYFQGNSAPDKSGLPSDRFSAERTGGSVSTLTIQRTQQEDSAVYLCASSFWTGRRSNQPQHFGDGTRLSIL.

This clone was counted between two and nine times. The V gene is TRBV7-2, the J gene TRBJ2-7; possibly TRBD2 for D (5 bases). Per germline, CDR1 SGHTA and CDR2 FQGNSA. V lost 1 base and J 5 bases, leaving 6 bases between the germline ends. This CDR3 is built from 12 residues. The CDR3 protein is CASSLDGDEQYF. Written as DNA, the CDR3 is TGTGCCAGCAGCTTAGACGGGGACGAGCAGTACTTC.

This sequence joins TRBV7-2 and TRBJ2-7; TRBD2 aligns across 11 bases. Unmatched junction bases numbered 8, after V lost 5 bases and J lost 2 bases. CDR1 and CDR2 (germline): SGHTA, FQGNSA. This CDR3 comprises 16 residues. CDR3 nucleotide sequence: TGTGCCAGCAGCCACCGGACTAGCGGGTTCCCCTACGAGCAGTACTTC. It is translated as CASSHRTSGFPYEQYF.

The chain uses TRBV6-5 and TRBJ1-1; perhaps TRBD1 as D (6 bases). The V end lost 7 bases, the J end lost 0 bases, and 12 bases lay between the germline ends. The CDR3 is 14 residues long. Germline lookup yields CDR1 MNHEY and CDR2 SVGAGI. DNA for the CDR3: TGTGCCAGCACCTACGGACAGCTGAACACTGAAGCTTTCTTT. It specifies CASTYGQLNTEAFF.